The rows below give T cell receptor beta chains drawn from one sample of a study of blood T cell repertoires in COVID-19. Sequenced by immunoSEQ multiplex PCR; TCRdb stores in-frame clones only, minus some. The repertoire consists of roughly 87,000 clones, with over 75% occurring once and the leading ten covering more than 2%. The sequenced sample consisted of peripheral blood. The receptors originated from an older woman with acute or convalescent COVID-19. Each CDR3 is given with its conserved first and last residue. D genes are given only for firm matches. Not every row has a clone size; where given, it reads once, few, many or a size class.

. | TRBJ1-5 | . | TRBV2 | TGTGCCAGCAGTGAACACAGAAGAGATCAGCCCCAGCATTTT | CASSEHRRDQPQHF
TRBD1 | TRBJ2-7 | . | TRBV6-5 | TGTGCCAGCAGAGGTGACAGGGGGCCGGGGAACTTC | CASRGDRGPGNF
TRBD1 | TRBJ2-7 | . | TRBV6-5 | TGTGCCAGCAGTTACTTTGGACAGGACTCCTACGAGCAGTACTTC | CASSYFGQDSYEQYF
TRBD2 | TRBJ2-1 | . | TRBV24-1 | TGTGCCACCCGGGGGGGGACGAGCTCCTACAATGAGCAGTTCTTC | CATRGGTSSYNEQFF
. | TRBJ1-6 | . | TRBV5-1 | TGCGCCAGCAGCTTGAACGGGGTAGGAGGGAATTCACCCCTCCACTTT | CASSLNGVGGNSPLHF
TRBD1 | TRBJ1-1 | . | TRBV19 | TGTGCCAGTAAAGGTTGGACAGGGGGAGACACTGAAGCTTTCTTT | CASKGWTGGDTEAFF
. | TRBJ1-5 | . | TRBV9 | TGTGCCAGCAGCGTAGCTGGGGCAGACGGTCAGCCCCAGCATTTT | CASSVAGADGQPQHF
TRBD1 | TRBJ1-1 | . | TRBV4-1 | TGCGCCAGCAGCCAAGGCGGACAGGGGTGGACTGAAGCTTTCTTT | CASSQGGQGWTEAFF
TRBD1 | TRBJ2-5 | . | TRBV19 | TGTGCCAGTAGTATAGATCTCACAGGGGGCGCGAAGACCCAGTACTTC | CASSIDLTGGAKTQYF
TRBD1 | TRBJ1-5 | . | TRBV5-1 | TGCGCCAGCAGCTCTTATCCAGGGGGTAATAATCCCCAGCATTTT | CASSSYPGGNNPQHF
TRBD1 | TRBJ1-3 | . | TRBV13 | TGTGCCAGCAGCTTACAAATTCTGCAGGGGGCGACGGGAAACACCATATATTTT | CASSLQILQGATGNTIYF
TRBD1 | TRBJ2-3 | . | TRBV11-3 | TGTGCCAGCAGCCGAATCTCTGGACAGGGGATGAGGACAGATACGCAGTATTTT | CASSRISGQGMRTDTQYF
. | TRBJ2-7 | . | TRBV5-1 | TGCGCCAGCAGCCTCAGTACGGGACACCCGTACTTC | CASSLSTGHPYF
. | TRBJ1-4 | . | TRBV2 | TGTGCCAGCAGGGCGACCGGGAATAATGAAAAACTGTTTTTT | CASRATGNNEKLFF
. | TRBJ1-6 | . | TRBV2 | TGTGCCAGAGAAGCTGGGCCTGGTTCACCCCTCCACTTT | CAREAGPGSPLHF
. | TRBJ2-7 | . | TRBV5-1 | TGCGCCAGCAGCTTGGGGCAGGTGGCTTACGAGCAGTACTTC | CASSLGQVAYEQYF
TRBD1 | TRBJ2-5 | . | TRBV15 | TGTGCCACCAGCAGACCACCGGGACAGGGGTCAGAGACCCAGTACTTC | CATSRPPGQGSETQYF
TRBD1 | TRBJ1-6 | once | TRBV27 | TGTGCCAGCAGGTTGACAGGGGCGCTCAATTCACCCCTCCACTTT | CASRLTGALNSPLHF
. | TRBJ1-2 | . | TRBV4-1 | TGCGCCAGCAGCCAAGATACAGGGAGTTCCTATGGCTACACCTTC | CASSQDTGSSYGYTF
. | TRBJ2-1 | . | TRBV5-1 | TGCGCCAGCAGCCCCACTCTCCAGGGGACCGTGTTCTTC | CASSPTLQGTVFF
. | TRBJ1-4 | . | TRBV11-3 | TGTGCCAGCAGCTTGACAGCCTCATCAACTAATGAAAAACTGTTTTTT | CASSLTASSTNEKLFF
. | TRBJ1-2 | . | TRBV7-9 | TGTGCCAGCAGCCCTGGGGCCCGAAAAGACTATGGCTACACCTTC | CASSPGARKDYGYTF
TRBD1 | TRBJ1-2 | few | TRBV28 | TGTGCCAGCAGTTTCGGGACAGGGGTTAACTATGGCTACACCTTC | CASSFGTGVNYGYTF
. | TRBJ1-1 | . | TRBV29-1 | TGCAGCGTTGAAGTACAGTTGAACACTGAAGCTTTCTTT | CSVEVQLNTEAFF
TRBD1 | TRBJ2-5 | . | TRBV28 | TGTGCCAGCAGTCAAGAGCCCGGGGTCAAGGGGGCGGAGACCCAGTACTTC | CASSQEPGVKGAETQYF
. | TRBJ2-7 | . | TRBV19 | TGTGCCAGTGGGCGGACACTCTACGAGCAGTACTTC | CASGRTLYEQYF
TRBD2 | TRBJ2-7 | . | TRBV2 | TGTGCCAGCAGGAGACTAGCGTACGAGCAGTACTTC | CASRRLAYEQYF
TRBD2 | TRBJ2-1 | . | TRBV10-2 | TGCGCCAGCAGGCTAGCGGGTAGCTCCTACAATGAGCAGTTCTTC | CASRLAGSSYNEQFF
. | TRBJ1-5 | . | TRBV30 | TGTGCCTGGAGCCCTCCGGGACAGCCCCAGCATTTT | CAWSPPGQPQHF
. | TRBJ2-7 | once | TRBV3-1/TRBV3-2 | TGTGCCAGCAGCCATGACTACTCTTACGAGCAGTACTTC | CASSHDYSYEQYF
. | TRBJ1-5 | . | TRBV6-5 | TGTGCCAGCAGGAGTGGGGGGGCCGGGCAGCCCCAGCATTTT | CASRSGGAGQPQHF
TRBD1 | TRBJ2-7 | . | TRBV9 | TGTGCCAGCAGCGTTGGGACAGGGTTTAGGTACGAGCAGTACTTC | CASSVGTGFRYEQYF
TRBD1 | TRBJ1-1 | . | TRBV7-3 | TGTGCCAGCAGCCGGGACAGGAACACTGAAGCTTTCTTT | CASSRDRNTEAFF
TRBD1 | TRBJ1-1 | . | TRBV10-3 | TGTGCGACAGGGGGGGGCACTGAAGCTTTCTTT | CATGGGTEAFF
TRBD1 | TRBJ1-1 | . | TRBV5-4 | TGTGCCAGCAGTTACCCGGGACAGGGACTGAACACTGAAGCTTTCTTT | CASSYPGQGLNTEAFF
. | TRBJ2-3 | few | TRBV12-5 | TGTGCTAGTGGTTTGGGGGGGGGCGTTACGCAGTATTTT | CASGLGGGVTQYF
. | TRBJ2-7 | few | TRBV18 | TGTGCCAGCTCATCCGGGACACGAGGGGAGCAGTACTTC | CASSSGTRGEQYF
TRBD2 | TRBJ2-1 | . | TRBV11-2 | TGTGCCAGCAGCTTTCCCGGGACTAGCGGGGGAGGAGAGCAGTTCTTC | CASSFPGTSGGGEQFF
. | TRBJ1-6 | . | TRBV2 | TGTGCCAGCAGTGAATCTGTCCACAGGGCGCCAAATTCACCCCTCCACTTT | CASSESVHRAPNSPLHF
. | TRBJ2-6 | . | TRBV28 | TGTGCCAGCAGTCCTCCGGGCTCTGGGGCCAACGTCCTGACTTTC | CASSPPGSGANVLTF
. | TRBJ1-1 | once | TRBV9 | TGTGCCAGCAGCGTAGGAATGCAGGGGCAAGCTTTCTTT | CASSVGMQGQAFF
TRBD2 | TRBJ2-3 | few | TRBV2 | TGTGCCAGCAGTGCTAGCGGGGGGCCGGACACAGATACGCAGTATTTT | CASSASGGPDTDTQYF
. | TRBJ1-1 | . | TRBV14 | TGTGCCAGCAGCCAAGGGACCTCGGGGTCGGAAGCTTTCTTT | CASSQGTSGSEAFF
TRBD2 | TRBJ2-5 | . | TRBV5-1 | TGCGCCAGCAGCATCGGAACCCGCGGGGGCCAAGAGACCCAGTACTTC | CASSIGTRGGQETQYF
. | TRBJ1-4 | . | TRBV7-9 | TGTGCCAGCAGCCCTCCTGGGGGCTATGTTAATGAAAAACTGTTTTTT | CASSPPGGYVNEKLFF
. | TRBJ2-1 | . | TRBV7-9 | TGTGCCAGCAGCTTTACAGGGAACAATGAGCAGTTCTTC | CASSFTGNNEQFF
TRBD1 | TRBJ1-4 | . | TRBV7-8 | TGTGCCAGCAGCCCTAGGACAGGACAGGGAGAAGAAAAACTGTTTTTT | CASSPRTGQGEEKLFF
TRBD1 | TRBJ2-5 | . | TRBV27 | TGTGCCAGCAGTCGTCTGGACAGGGGGCCAGAGACCCAGTACTTC | CASSRLDRGPETQYF
. | TRBJ1-4 | . | TRBV5-1 | TGCGCCAGCAGCTTGGACCCGGTCTCGGAGGAGGAAAAACTGTTTTTT | CASSLDPVSEEEKLFF
. | TRBJ1-1 | . | TRBV4-2 | TGTGCCAGCAGCCAAGGGATTGGGGGCTTGGGGGACACTGAAGCTTTCTTT | CASSQGIGGLGDTEAFF
. | TRBJ1-1 | few | TRBV7-9 | TGTGCCAGCAGCGCGTCGCAGGGCACTGAAGCTTTCTTT | CASSASQGTEAFF
. | TRBJ2-7 | many | TRBV29-1 | TGCAGCGTTAGTTTCCAGGGTGAGCAGTACTTC | CSVSFQGEQYF
. | TRBJ1-2 | few | TRBV16 | TGTGCCAGCAGCTCAGGGGTCGGCTATGGCTACACCTTC | CASSSGVGYGYTF
TRBD1 | TRBJ1-2 | . | TRBV18 | TGTGCCAGCTCACCACCCTACAGGGGGCGCGATTTGGGGACCTTC | CASSPPYRGRDLGTF
TRBD1 | TRBJ1-3 | . | TRBV18 | TGTGCCAGCTCACCAAGCCGACAGGGGAGCTCTGGAAACACCATATATTTT | CASSPSRQGSSGNTIYF
TRBD2 | TRBJ2-5 | . | TRBV7-2 | TGTGCCAGCAGCCCCCCTCAGGGACTAGCGGAGACCCAGTACTTC | CASSPPQGLAETQYF
. | TRBJ1-3 | . | TRBV6-5 | TGTGCCAGCAGTTCCGACAGTCTGGTGGACACCATATATTTT | CASSSDSLVDTIYF
TRBD2 | TRBJ2-1 | . | TRBV11-2 | TGTGCCAGCAGCTTAACAGCGGGGGGAATCAATGAGCAGTTCTTC | CASSLTAGGINEQFF
. | TRBJ1-2 | . | TRBV2 | TGTGCCAGCCTCAGGGACACCCTCTATGGCTACACCTTC | CASLRDTLYGYTF